This TCR beta chain was retrieved from a study of immune aging and cytomegalovirus after organ transplant (dated by TCRdb to about 2021). Turning to the overall study: All transplant recipients received three-drug immunosuppression with prednisone, tacrolimus, and mycophenolate.

V drops 7 bases and J drops 7 bases, leaving 16 bases in between. The CDR3 contains 14 residues, cysteine and phenylalanine counted. This entry keeps only the CDR3 DNA: 42 bases, framed from base 1. What the work shows at the level of the full study, not this receptor alone: Large clones contained a higher proportion of TEMRA cells, and the seven largest clones (1904 cells) acquired aged and TEMRA cells while losing TCM cells. CD57 was not measured in the sequencing data, so a conservative gene-based aging definition was used instead. Following viremia, cells with an aged phenotype rose post-transplant no matter the clone size, with the increase showing up earlier in large clones (days 200-264) than in small clones.

This clonotype is judged medium-sized (0.01 to 0.1%). What antigen it recognizes has not been identified. No base quality information exists; no much larger clone differs at one position. Interpreted using the paper, the time point label stands for: five sample-tagged time points from pre-transplant (day -1) to day 368 post-transplant, pooled. Thawed PBMC were stimulated for over 10 hours with a CMV IE-1 overlapping peptide library without transport inhibitors. After being thawed and rested overnight, the cells were stimulated in R10 medium along with CD28/CD49d costimulation. The IE-1 peptide library was composed of 15-amino-acid peptides with overlaps of 11 amino acids. Samples from each time point were barcoded using BD Single-Cell Multiplexing Kit Sample Tags, then pooled and stained with oligo-conjugated anti-CD45RA and sorting antibodies. A BD FACSAria III was used to sort CMV-responsive CD8+CD137+ and CD4+CD154+ T cells at 4-way purity. Blood samples were drawn into EDTA vacutainers and processed by Ficoll gradient within 1-24 hours.

Library prep was done by single-cell sequencing. Reads for this sample came from an Illumina NovaSeq 6000. The BD Rhapsody Targeted mRNA and AbSeq Reagent Kit was used in a microwell format for cell capture and library preparation. The libraries included TCR, sample tags, AbSeq, and targeted mRNA from the Human T-Cell Expression Panel, along with custom TOX and TOX2 primers. Libraries were sequenced on an Illumina NovaSeq. Per the source publication's procedure: The analysis covered 9,000 to 13,000 cells in total, of which 7,000 to 7,500 were CD8 T cells and some 4,000 were CD8 T cells with an identifiable TCR CDR3. On the Seven Bridges Genomics platform, raw data were run through the BD Rhapsody Targeted Analysis Pipeline with V(D)J processing. SeqGeq 1.6.0 was used for quality control, Sample Tag demultiplexing with Lex-BDSMK, clone identification with VDJ Explorer, and Seurat clustering. A clone was considered non-expanded if it made up <1% of CD8 T cells, and considered a clonal expansion if it made up >2.5% of the sample. Using fastp at Q25 and MiXCR, TCRdb reprocessed the public reads and kept productive beta chains. CDR3 protein duplicates are merged, each entry listing the most common genes and DNA. TCRdb's processing, not the study's, gives the V and J calls here. This sample has tens of thousands of distinct CDR3 sequences in its table, and approximately 34% of those were observed once. The ten largest make up approximately 26% of the sample.

This specimen was CMV peptide-activated CD4+ and CD8+ T cells sorted from blood, taken at five time points, pooled. The sample's cell subset or site label, decoded: sorted CD8+CD137+ and CD4+CD154+ T cells after more than 9 h CMV IE-1 peptide stimulation. The chain is encoded by TRBV12-3 or TRBV12-4 joined to TRBJ2-2; the D call is possibly TRBD1 or TRBD2, each sharing 6 bases. This receptor was identified in a female donor who had a heart transplant and CMV viremia. DNA sequence: TGTGCCAGCACCATGCTAGGGGGAGGCGGGGAGCTGTTTTTT. It specifies CASTMLGGGGELFF.